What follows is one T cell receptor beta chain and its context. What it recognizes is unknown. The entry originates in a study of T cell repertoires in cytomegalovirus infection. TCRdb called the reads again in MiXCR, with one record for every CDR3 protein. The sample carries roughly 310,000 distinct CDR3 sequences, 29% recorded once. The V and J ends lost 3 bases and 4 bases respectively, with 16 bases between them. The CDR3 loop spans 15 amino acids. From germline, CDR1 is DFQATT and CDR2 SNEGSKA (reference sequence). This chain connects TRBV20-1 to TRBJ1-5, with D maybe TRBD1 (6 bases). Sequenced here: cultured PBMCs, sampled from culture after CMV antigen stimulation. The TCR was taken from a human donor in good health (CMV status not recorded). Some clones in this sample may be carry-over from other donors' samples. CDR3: CSARMIKGVNQPQHF. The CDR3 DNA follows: TGCAGTGCTAGGATGATCAAGGGGGTGAATCAGCCCCAGCATTTT.